The clone carrying this TCR beta chain was seen only a few times. The antigen is unknown. Germline and genes: mouse. The CDR3 goes on 4 residues after the read ends, and that part is filled in from the germline J gene. The same CDR3 arises from other DNA sequences in this sample as well. The data derive from a study of CD8+ T cells in alopecia areata. The overall study: Female C3H/HeJ mice aged 7-10 weeks were given skin from C3H/HeJ graft donors, roughly 6-13 months old, that had spontaneous alopecia.

Sequencing used cDNA as its template, made by extracting RNA and reverse transcribing it. Some clones are missing from TCRdb's copy, which holds only in-frame ones; the method was immunoSEQ multiplex PCR. The repertoire yields 200,000 to 300,000 clones, none seen only once; the top ten contain 0.9% to 1.5%. General study points: TCR sharing across patients was less clear than in mice, possibly HLA-related. Scalp sample data also include resident alphabeta T cells from normal skin. The study found higher clonality in lesional than normal scalp, especially in alopecia totalis/universalis.

The CDR3 spans 14 residues. The V end lost 3 bases, the J end lost 0 bases, and 7 bases lay between the germline ends. Germline V gene lookup returns CDR1 NSQYPW and CDR2 LRSPGD (reference sequence). Cells from pooled cutaneous lymph nodes were sorted by CD4, CD8alpha, NKG2D, NKG2ACE and other markers. This rearrangement joins TRBV1 to TRBJ2-3; D gene ambiguous. The source material was CD4+ T cells sorted from a lymph node. This clonotype was obtained from a C3H/HeJ mouse with alopecia areata. The mice in this strain carry MHC haplotype H2-k. CDR3 in amino acids: CTCSAGTSAETLYF. The sequenced CDR3 bases are TGCACCTGCAGTGCCGGTACTAGTGCAGAA.